The 6 T cell receptor beta chains in this list originate from one sample, sequenced in a study of blood T cell repertoires in COVID-19. TCRdb keeps only in-frame clones here, not all; method: immunoSEQ multiplex PCR. This table holds some 260,000 clones, about nine tenths found once. Sequenced material: PBMCs or T cells enriched from blood (not recorded which). The receptors shown here come from a woman in her twenties or thirties with acute COVID-19.

V usage is TRBV7-9 and J usage is TRBJ2-7, with D possibly matching TRBD1 (5 bases). Germline values: CDR1 SEHNR, CDR2 FQNEAQ (reference sequence). This CDR3 contains 13 residues. With 0 bases removed from V and 9 bases from J, the gap between germline ends came to 12 bases. CDR3 bases: TGTGCCAGCAGCTTAGCTACTCTCCAGGGGCAGTACTTC. It encodes CASSLATLQGQYF.

This clone was seen more than once but under ten times. The chain carries TRBV18 and TRBJ2-2; 7 bases fit TRBD1. There are 17 residues in the CDR3. Germline V lookup: CDR1 KGHSH, CDR2 LQKENI. Losses at the gene ends were 0 bases for V and 1 base for J; bases not matched to a gene: 5. DNA for the CDR3: TGTGCCAGCTCACCACCTAAGACAGGGTTGAACACCGGGGAGCTGTTTTTT. It codes for CASSPPKTGLNTGELFF.

V and J are TRBV6-5 and TRBJ2-5, with D uncertain. V gave up 8 bases and J gave up 4 bases, with 11 bases separating them. Germline V lookup: CDR1 MNHEY, CDR2 SVGAGI. The CDR3 is 12 residues long. CDR3 DNA: TGTGCCAGCGGGCAAGTTGTAGAGACCCAGTACTTC. Its protein is CASGQVVETQYF.

The gene calls are TRBV2 and TRBJ1-1; 7 bases fit TRBD1. Germline CDR1 is SNHLY and CDR2 is FYNNEI. This CDR3 contains 16 residues. V shed 8 bases, J shed 1 base, and the junction held 13 bases outside the gene matches. In DNA, the CDR3 is TGTGCCAGCGGGACAGACAGGGCGACGGCGAACACTGAAGCTTTCTTT. Protein sequence: CASGTDRATANTEAFF.

This chain uses TRBV2 with TRBJ1-1, with TRBD1 matching over 7 bases. Germline-derived CDR1 and CDR2 are SNHLY and FYNNEI. J gave up 2 bases and V 6 bases, and 9 bases lay outside the gene matches. The CDR3 has 15 amino acids. This CDR3 reads CASRDWGQPNTEAFF. The CDR3 DNA reads as TGTGCCAGCAGAGACTGGGGACAGCCAAACACTGAAGCTTTCTTT.

The chain couples TRBV4-1 to TRBJ2-7; 8 bases align to TRBD1. CDR1 is MGHRA, CDR2 YSYEKL, per germline. J lost 3 bases, V lost 0 bases, and 4 bases had no gene match. CDR3 length: 15 amino acids. As DNA, the CDR3 is TGCGCCAGCAGCCAAGACCGGGACAGGATCTACGAGCAGTACTTC. Translation: CASSQDRDRIYEQYF.